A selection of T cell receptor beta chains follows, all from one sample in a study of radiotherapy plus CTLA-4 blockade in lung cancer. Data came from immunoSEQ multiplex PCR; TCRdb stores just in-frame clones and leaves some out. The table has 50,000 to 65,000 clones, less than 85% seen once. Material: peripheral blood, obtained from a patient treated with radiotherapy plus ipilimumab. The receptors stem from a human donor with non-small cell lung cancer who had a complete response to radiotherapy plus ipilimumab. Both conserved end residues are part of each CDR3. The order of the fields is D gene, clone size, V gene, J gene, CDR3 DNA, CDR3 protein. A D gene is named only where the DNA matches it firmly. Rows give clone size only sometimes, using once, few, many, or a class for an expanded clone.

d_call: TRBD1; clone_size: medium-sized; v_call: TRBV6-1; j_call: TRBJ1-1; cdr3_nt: TGTGCCAGCAGTGATAATCCTCTCGGACAGGGGGGGACTGAAGCTTTCTTT; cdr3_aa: CASSDNPLGQGGTEAFF
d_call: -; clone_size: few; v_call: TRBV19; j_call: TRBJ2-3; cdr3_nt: TGTGAGAGTAGAAGGCAGGGGACGAGCACAGATACGCAGTATTTT; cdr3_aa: CESRRQGTSTDTQYF
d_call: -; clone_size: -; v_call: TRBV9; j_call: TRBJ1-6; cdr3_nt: TGTGCCAGCAGCGTAGCAGCCGGGGAGGGAACACCCCTCCACTTT; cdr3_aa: CASSVAAGEGTPLHF
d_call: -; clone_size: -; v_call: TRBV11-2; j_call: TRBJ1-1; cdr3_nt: TGTGCCAGCAGCTTAGAGGGCAGGATGAGAGCTTTCTTT; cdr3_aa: CASSLEGRMRAFF
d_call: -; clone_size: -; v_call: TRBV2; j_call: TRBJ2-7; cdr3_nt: TGTGCCAGCAGTGAGGCACAGCCCTACGAGCAGTACTTC; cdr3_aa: CASSEAQPYEQYF
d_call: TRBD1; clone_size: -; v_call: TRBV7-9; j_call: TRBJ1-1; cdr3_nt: TGTGCCAGCAGCTACTCCACCGGGACAGTCATGAACACTGAAGCTTTCTTT; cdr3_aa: CASSYSTGTVMNTEAFF
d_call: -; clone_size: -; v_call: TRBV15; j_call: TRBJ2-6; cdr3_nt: TGTGCCACCAGTCGACAGAACTCTGGGGCCAACGTCCTGACTTTC; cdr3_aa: CATSRQNSGANVLTF
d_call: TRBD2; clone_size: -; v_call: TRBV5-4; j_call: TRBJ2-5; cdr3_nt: TGTGCCAGCAGCTGGACGGGGGGTGGAGAGACCCAGTACTTC; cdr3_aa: CASSWTGGGETQYF
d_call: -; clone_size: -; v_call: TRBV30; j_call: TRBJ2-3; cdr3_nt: TGTGCCTGGGGGCGGGTCGGTGATACGCAGTATTTT; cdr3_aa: CAWGRVGDTQYF
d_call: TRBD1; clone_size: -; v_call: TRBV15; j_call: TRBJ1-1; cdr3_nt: TGTGCCACCAGTCGGGACAGGGGGCTTGGGACTGAAGCTTTCTTT; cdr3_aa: CATSRDRGLGTEAFF
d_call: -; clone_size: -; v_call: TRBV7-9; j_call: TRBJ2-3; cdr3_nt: TGTGCCAGCAGCTTAAGCTTGGCGGGTGCTAGCACAGATACGCAGTATTTT; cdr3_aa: CASSLSLAGASTDTQYF
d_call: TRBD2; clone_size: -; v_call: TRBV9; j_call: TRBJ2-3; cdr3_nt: TGTGCCAGCAGCGTAGAGAGCGGGGGGCCCACAGATACGCAGTATTTT; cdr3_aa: CASSVESGGPTDTQYF
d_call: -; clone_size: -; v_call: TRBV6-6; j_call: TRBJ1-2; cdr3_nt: TGTGCCAGCAGTTACATTCACTGGGCAGGGCCCACCTTC; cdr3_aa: CASSYIHWAGPTF
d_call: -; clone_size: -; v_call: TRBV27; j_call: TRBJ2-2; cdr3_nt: TGTGCCAGCAGTTCTCGATCCCGACAGCCCGGAGCCGGGGAGCTGTTTTTT; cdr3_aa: CASSSRSRQPGAGELFF
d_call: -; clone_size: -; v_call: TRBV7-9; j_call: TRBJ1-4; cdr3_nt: TGTGCCAGCAGCTTAGAGGCGGGGGGGAATGAAAAACTGTTTTTT; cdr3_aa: CASSLEAGGNEKLFF
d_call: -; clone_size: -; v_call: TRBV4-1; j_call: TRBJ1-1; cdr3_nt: TGCGCCAGCAGCCACTCAGGGTCCCGGTCTGAAGCTTTCTTT; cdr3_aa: CASSHSGSRSEAFF
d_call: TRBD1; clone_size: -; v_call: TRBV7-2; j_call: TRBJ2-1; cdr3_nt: TGTGCCAGCAGCTTAGGAAGGACAGGGGAGGATCGGTTCTTC; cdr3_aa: CASSLGRTGEDRFF
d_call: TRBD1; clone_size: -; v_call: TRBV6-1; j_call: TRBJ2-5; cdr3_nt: TGTGCCAGCAGCCTCTGGGACAGTCCCCAAGAGACCCAGTACTTC; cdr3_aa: CASSLWDSPQETQYF
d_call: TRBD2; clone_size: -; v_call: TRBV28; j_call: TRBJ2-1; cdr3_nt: TGTGCCAGCAGTTCCGGGAGGGCCTACAATGAGCAGTTCTTC; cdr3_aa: CASSSGRAYNEQFF
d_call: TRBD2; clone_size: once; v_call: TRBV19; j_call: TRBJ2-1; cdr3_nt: TGTGCCAGTAGTATGGGAGTAGCGGGAAAAGGCGAGCAGTTCTTC; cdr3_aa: CASSMGVAGKGEQFF
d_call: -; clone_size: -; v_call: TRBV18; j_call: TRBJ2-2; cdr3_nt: TGTGCCAGCTCACCGGATGACAGAGCGAACACCGGGGAGCTGTTTTTT; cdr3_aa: CASSPDDRANTGELFF
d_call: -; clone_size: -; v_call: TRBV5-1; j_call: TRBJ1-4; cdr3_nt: TGCGCCAGCAGCCTCCCCCGGGGTGAGGATGAAAAACTGTTTTTT; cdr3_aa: CASSLPRGEDEKLFF
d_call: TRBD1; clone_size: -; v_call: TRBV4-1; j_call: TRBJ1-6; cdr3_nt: TGCGCCAGCAGCCCTGGACAGGGAAATTCACCCCTCCACTTT; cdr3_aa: CASSPGQGNSPLHF
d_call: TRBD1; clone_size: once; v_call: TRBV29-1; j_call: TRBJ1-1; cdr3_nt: TGCAGCATTGACAGGGTGGAAACTGAAGCTTTCTTT; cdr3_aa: CSIDRVETEAFF
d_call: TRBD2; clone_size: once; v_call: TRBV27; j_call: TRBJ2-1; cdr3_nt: TGTGCCAGCAGTTTAGCGGGAGGGTGGGTCAATGAGCAGTTCTTC; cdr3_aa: CASSLAGGWVNEQFF
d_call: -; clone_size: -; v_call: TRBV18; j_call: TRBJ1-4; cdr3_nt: TGTGCCACCTCGGACAGAATAAATGAAAAACTGTTTTTT; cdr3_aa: CATSDRINEKLFF
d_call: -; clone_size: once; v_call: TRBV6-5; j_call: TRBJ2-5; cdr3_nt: TGTGCCAGCAGTTACACTGCGCCAAAAGAGACCCAGTACTTC; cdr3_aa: CASSYTAPKETQYF
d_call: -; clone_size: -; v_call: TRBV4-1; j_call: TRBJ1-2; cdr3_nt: TGCGCCAGCAGCCAAGATTGGCAGGGCTCTAACTATGGCTACACCTTC; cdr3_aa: CASSQDWQGSNYGYTF
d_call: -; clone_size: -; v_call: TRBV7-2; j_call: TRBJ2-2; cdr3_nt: TGTGCCAGCAGCTTAGGTCTCGGGGAGCTGTTTTTT; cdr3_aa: CASSLGLGELFF
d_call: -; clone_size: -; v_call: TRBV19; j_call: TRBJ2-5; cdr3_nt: TGTGCCAGTGGGGCGACTCAAGAGACCCAGTACTTC; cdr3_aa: CASGATQETQYF
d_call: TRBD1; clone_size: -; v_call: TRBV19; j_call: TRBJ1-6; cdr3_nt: TGTGCCAGTAGTCCGGGTTACGGAAGGGGGCAGGGTTCACCCCTCCACTTT; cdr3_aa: CASSPGYGRGQGSPLHF
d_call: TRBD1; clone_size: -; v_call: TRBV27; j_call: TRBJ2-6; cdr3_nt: TGTGCCAGCCGGAGACAGGGCCCTGGGGCCAACGTCCTGACTTTC; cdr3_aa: CASRRQGPGANVLTF
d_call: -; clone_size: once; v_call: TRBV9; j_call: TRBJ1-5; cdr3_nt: TGTGCCAGCAGCGTAGATACAGGGATTCAGCCCCAGCATTTT; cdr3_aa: CASSVDTGIQPQHF
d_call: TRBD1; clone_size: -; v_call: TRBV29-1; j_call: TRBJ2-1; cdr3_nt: TGCAGCGCGGGACAGAATGAGCAGTTCTTC; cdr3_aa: CSAGQNEQFF
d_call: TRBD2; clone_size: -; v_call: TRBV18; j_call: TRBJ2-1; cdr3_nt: TGTGCCAGCTCAAGACTAGCGGGAGGGACTCTGGATGAGCAGTTCTTC; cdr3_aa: CASSRLAGGTLDEQFF
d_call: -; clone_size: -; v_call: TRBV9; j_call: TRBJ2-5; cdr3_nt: TGTGCCAGCAGCGCGTACCAAGAGACCCAGTACTTC; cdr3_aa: CASSAYQETQYF
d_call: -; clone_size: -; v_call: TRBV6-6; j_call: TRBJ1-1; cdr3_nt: TGTGCCAGCCAAGGGGTAGGGACTGAAGCTTTCTTT; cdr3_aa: CASQGVGTEAFF
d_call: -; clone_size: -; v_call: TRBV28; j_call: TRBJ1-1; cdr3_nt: TGTGCCAGCAGTCGCGAGGCGCGGGCTGAAGCTTTCTTT; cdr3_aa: CASSREARAEAFF
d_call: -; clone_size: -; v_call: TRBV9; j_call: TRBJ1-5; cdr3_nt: TGTGCCAGCAGCGTATCAGGAAATCAGCCCCAGCATTTT; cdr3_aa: CASSVSGNQPQHF
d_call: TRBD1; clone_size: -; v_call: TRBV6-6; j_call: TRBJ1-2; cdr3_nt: TGTGCCAGCAGTTACCCAGGATCAGGGGGCCCGGGCTACACCTTC; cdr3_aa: CASSYPGSGGPGYTF
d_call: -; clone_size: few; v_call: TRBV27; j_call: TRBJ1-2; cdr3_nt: TGTGCCGCGGGGGCGAACTATGGCTACACCTTC; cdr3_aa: CAAGANYGYTF
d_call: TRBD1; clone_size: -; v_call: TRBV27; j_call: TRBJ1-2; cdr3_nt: TGTGCCAGCAGTTTAGGGGGGACAGGGTGGGGCTACACCTTC; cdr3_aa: CASSLGGTGWGYTF
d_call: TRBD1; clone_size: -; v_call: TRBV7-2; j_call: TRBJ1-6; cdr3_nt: TGTGCCAGCAGCTTAGAGGGGACAGGGACCAATTCACCCCTCCACTTT; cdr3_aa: CASSLEGTGTNSPLHF
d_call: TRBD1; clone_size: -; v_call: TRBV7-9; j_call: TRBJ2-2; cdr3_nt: TGTGCCAGCAGCTCCACAGGGGTCCTGGGCACCGGGGAGCTGTTTTTT; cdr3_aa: CASSSTGVLGTGELFF
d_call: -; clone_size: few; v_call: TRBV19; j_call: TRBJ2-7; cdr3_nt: TGTGCCAGTAGCCGGGACGGGAGCTCCTACGAGCAGTACTTC; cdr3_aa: CASSRDGSSYEQYF
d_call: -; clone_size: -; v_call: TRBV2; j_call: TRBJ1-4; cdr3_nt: TGTGCCAGCGGATCCCAGGGGGAAAAACTGTTTTTT; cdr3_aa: CASGSQGEKLFF